This T cell receptor (beta chain) derives from a study of regulatory T cells in long-lasting Graves disease (dated by TCRdb to about 2021). At the level of the whole study: Persistent Graves' disease meant more than 5 years of antithyroid drug treatment with TSH receptor autoantibodies that stayed positive. Persistent Graves' disease patients were compared with newly diagnosed Graves' disease patients by peripheral blood TCR sequencing and RNA sequencing. The study took place in China and was registered as a clinical trial. TCR sequencing covered around 13 persistent and roughly 20 newly diagnosed Graves' disease patients, around 33 samples in total. Persistent Graves' disease patients in the clinical cohort had taken antithyroid drugs for approximately 10 years on average. General findings and caveats noted by the study authors: Sequencing and analysis were limited to the TCR beta chain. Because the primary lesion, thyroid tissue, could not be accessed, the study looked at peripheral blood alone. TRBV28, TRBJ1-2 and TRBJ2-5 were preferentially used in persistent disease, while TRBV20-1 and TRBJ2-1 were favored in newly diagnosed disease. Compared with newly diagnosed patients, persistent Graves' disease patients had lower TCR Shannon entropy and fewer highly expanded clones, which suggests clonal expansion. Patients with persistent disease shared more public clonotypes (around 3,000) than newly diagnosed patients did (966). The small sample size was acknowledged by the authors as a limitation that may reduce accuracy.

This specimen's time point label, interpreted: persistent/refractory GD, antithyroid drugs over 5 years with positive TRAb. For both TCR sequencing and RNA sequencing, RNA was extracted from PBMCs in TRIzol. The diagnosis of Graves' disease followed American Thyroid Association guidelines. Patients were recruited from an endocrinology department in Xi'an, China. From each patient, 7.5 to 10 milliliters of peripheral blood was collected into an EDTA anticoagulant tube. Ficoll Paque Plus density gradient separation was used to isolate PBMCs, and no further T cell sorting was done. RNA quality was checked with an Agilent 2100 Bioanalyzer and agarose gel, and concentration with a NanoDrop 2000. Library generation was performed with multiplex PCR. Sequencing was carried out with an Illumina HiSeq 4000. iRepertoire HTBI primers and Arm-PCR amplification of CDR3 regions were used to construct TCR beta libraries. Before sequencing, the PCR products went through gel purification. Regarding the original processing steps: A total of fewer than 80 TRBV and approximately 13 TRBJ segments were identified across samples and were used for gene usage analysis of CDR3 amino acid clonotypes. COPE and FqMerger were used to merge the filtered high-quality paired reads into contigs. BLAST was used to align contigs to IMGT TRBV, TRBD and TRBJ reference genes, with CDR3 defined following IMGT. Any clonotype with a frequency above 0.1% was classified as a highly expanded clone. Repertoire diversity was measured by Shannon entropy, and V-J evenness by the Gini coefficient. A clonotype found in more than one individual was treated as public. TCRdb's own reprocessing of the public reads used fastp at Q25 and MiXCR and kept productive beta chains. Rows with one shared CDR3 protein collapse into an entry with the most common genes and DNA. The V and J calls here are based on TCRdb, not the publication. The sample data list approximately 440,000 distinct CDR3 sequences, and around 22% of these were observed just once. Of the sample, roughly 30% is held by the ten largest clones.

Note on this clonotype: The target of this receptor is not known. Per-base qualities were not stored, and no clone one base away is much larger.

The germline V end is reduced by 5 bases and the J end by 7 bases; junction bases left unmatched: 3. Including the terminal cysteine and phenylalanine, the CDR3 comprises 13 residues. The entry retains the CDR3 DNA only, 39 bases that are in frame from base 1. The CDR1 and CDR2 encoded by the germline V gene (reference sequence) are DFQATT and SNEGSKA. The starting material was peripheral blood mononuclear cells (PBMCs), obtained when the disease was refractory, from a patient treated with antithyroid drugs. The TCR sequence derives from a female donor with Graves disease. Recombination joined TRBV20-1 with TRBJ2-2; 11 bases in the junction line up with TRBD1. This receptor carries the CDR3 CSARTGGVGELFF. The DNA is TGCAGTGCTCGGACAGGGGGCGTCGGGGAGCTGTTTTTT.